This entry features one T cell receptor (beta chain) sequence. How the authors handled the data: Scientists estimated how many nucleated cells there were by amplifying reference gene primers. Only in-frame clones appear in the TCRdb table, and some are missing; sequencing was by immunoSEQ multiplex PCR. V and J calls plus clone size are reproduced from that table; the DNA served to infer D and trimming. Of under 55,000 clones listed, over 75% are singletons. V lost 8 bases and J lost 3; bases outside the gene matches: 7. Germline lookup yields CDR1 MDHEN and CDR2 SYDVKM. The CDR3 is 14 amino acids. The data were taken from a study of blood T cell repertoires in COVID-19. Study-wide context: COVID-19 samples collected from the United States, Italy and Spain covered acute and convalescent phases.

V gene TRBV28 combines with J gene TRBJ1-5, with TRBD1 identical over 7 bases. The sample taken for sequencing was peripheral blood. The clonotype originates from a human donor in a cohort sampled during active COVID-19. DNA for the CDR3: TGTGCCAGCCTTGGGACAGCTTACAATCAGCCCCAGCATTTT. It translates to CASLGTAYNQPQHF.